The 20 T cell receptor beta chains presented below share a single source sample, sequenced in a study of OX40 agonist ivuxolimab in advanced cancers. The assay was immunoSEQ multiplex PCR, and TCRdb's table has in-frame clones only and misses some. Of about 81,000 clones in the sample, roughly 91% were seen once. The sample was CD4+ or CD8+ T cells sorted from blood, taken in a trial of the OX40 agonist ivuxolimab. Receptors were obtained from an adult with an advanced solid tumor such as melanoma, head and neck, liver or kidney cancer.

The V gene is TRBV7-8, the J gene TRBJ1-1, with D unresolved. CDR3 length equals 14 residues. Germline loops: CDR1 SGHVS, CDR2 FQNEAQ. V gave up 1 base and J gave up 0 bases, with 6 bases separating them. The CDR3 DNA follows: TGTGCCAGCAGCTTAGGGGCCCTGAACACTGAAGCTTTCTTT. Protein sequence: CASSLGALNTEAFF.

The chain has TRBV9 and TRBJ1-4; a weak D match, TRBD1 (6 bases). V was cut by 0 bases and J by 7 bases, with 13 bases left in between. Germline lookup yields CDR1 SGDLS and CDR2 YYNGEE. The CDR3 length is 15 residues. The CDR3 here is CASSVGAGDPEKLFF. The CDR3 DNA reads TGTGCCAGCAGCGTAGGGGCAGGGGATCCTGAAAAACTGTTTTTT.

The chain recombines TRBV6-1 with TRBJ1-2; 8 nucleotides align to TRBD1. Germline-derived CDR1 and CDR2 are MNHNS and SASEGT. J gave up 3 bases and V 5 bases, and 8 bases lay outside the gene matches. This CDR3 has 15 residues. CDR3 DNA sequence: TGTGCCAGCAGTTTGACCGGGACAGGAGACTATGGCTACACCTTC. Encoded protein: CASSLTGTGDYGYTF.

V usage is TRBV6-4 and J usage is TRBJ1-4, with D possibly TRBD1 on 5 matching bases. Germline assignment: CDR1 MRHNA and CDR2 SNTAGT. This CDR3 has 14 amino acids. V was cut by 4 bases and J by 10 bases, with 16 bases left in between. The CDR3 DNA reads as TGTGCCAGCAGTGGGGGACTCCCTGGGGGAAAACTGTTTTTT. Translation gives CASSGGLPGGKLFF.

The V call is TRBV29-1, the J call TRBJ1-4; D gene ambiguous. V was clipped by 6 bases and J by 0 bases, with 11 bases between them. Germline lookup yields CDR1 SQVTM and CDR2 ANQGSEA. This CDR3 contains 14 residues. CDR3 bases: TGCAGCGTGTTTACAGCCGCAACTAATGAAAAACTGTTTTTT. Translated: CSVFTAATNEKLFF.

This chain uses TRBV27 with TRBJ1-5; D uncertain. CDR1 and CDR2 (germline): MNHEY, SMNVEV (reference sequence). This CDR3 is 14 amino acids long. V gave up 6 bases and J gave up 0 bases, with 9 bases separating them. Here the CDR3 reads CASRLSYSNQPQHF. For the CDR3, the DNA is TGTGCCAGCAGACTGAGTTATAGCAATCAGCCCCAGCATTTT.

This clone was seen more than once but under ten times. J is TRBJ1-5 and V is TRBV7-6; 9 positions match TRBD1. The length of the CDR3 is 17 residues. With 2 bases clipped from V and 5 bases from J, the junction kept 10 bases outside the gene matches. Germline-derived CDR1 and CDR2 are SGHVS and FNYEAQ. This CDR3 is CASSLSDRGVGHQPQHF. The CDR3 nucleotides read TGTGCCAGCAGCTTATCGGACAGGGGCGTCGGGCATCAGCCCCAGCATTTT.

V usage is TRBV27 and J usage is TRBJ2-3; 8 positions match TRBD2. Trimming at V came to 5 bases and at J to 1 base, leaving 11 bases not matched to a gene. This CDR3 is built from 17 residues. CDR1 is MNHEY and CDR2 is SMNVEV in the germline V gene (reference sequence). The CDR3 coding sequence is TGTGCCAGCAGTCCCGGGTTGGGGCGGGGGGGCACAGATACGCAGTATTTT. Translating it yields CASSPGLGRGGTDTQYF.

The chain recombines TRBV18 with TRBJ1-1, with D possibly matching TRBD1 (5 bases). Trimming cost V 6 bases and J 0 bases, with 11 bases left between them. Germline values: CDR1 KGHSH, CDR2 LQKENI. CDR3 length: 14 amino acids. The CDR3 here is CASSRQTVNTEAFF. The CDR3 DNA is TGTGCCAGCTCGCGACAGACCGTGAACACTGAAGCTTTCTTT.

The chain joins TRBV11-2 to TRBJ2-5, with D perhaps TRBD1 (5 bases). Trimming left V 2 bases short and J 1 base short, with 17 bases between. The CDR3 length is 17 residues. Per the germline V gene, CDR1 is SGHAT and CDR2 is FQNNGV. As DNA, the CDR3 is TGTGCCAGCAGCTTACGATCGGCAGGGCTCGGCCAAGAGACCCAGTACTTC. The encoded protein is CASSLRSAGLGQETQYF.

The sample holds one count of this clone. The chain is built from TRBV25-1 and TRBJ2-2; D is uncertain. Germline values: CDR1 MGHDK, CDR2 SYGVNS. CDR3 length equals 16 residues. The V end was cut by 3 bases, the J end by 6 bases, with 17 bases between. CDR3 nucleotides: TGTGCCAGCAGTGACGCCCGTTTTGGTAGGGCCGGGGAGCTGTTTTTT. This gives the protein CASSDARFGRAGELFF.

The genes are TRBV4-1 and TRBJ2-5, with D perhaps matching TRBD2 (5 bases). The ends were cut back, 6 bases at V and 5 bases at J, with 13 bases in the middle. The CDR3 contains 13 residues. Germline V CDR1 and CDR2: MGHRA, YSYEKL. This CDR3 is CASSLAAGETQYF. The CDR3 nucleotides read TGCGCCAGCAGTCTGGCGGCGGGTGAGACCCAGTACTTC.

This chain uses TRBV11-1 with TRBJ2-5, with D unclear. This CDR3 has 13 amino acids. Germline lookup yields CDR1 SGHAT and CDR2 FQDESV (reference sequence). Trimming removed 5 bases from V and 2 bases from J, with 9 bases in between. The CDR3 DNA reads TGTGCCAGCAGCACCGACTGGCAAGAGACCCAGTACTTC. Its translation: CASSTDWQETQYF.

V usage is TRBV18 and J usage is TRBJ2-1; D may match TRBD1 or TRBD2 (5 bases each). Looked up from germline, CDR1 is KGHSH and CDR2 is LQKENI. V shed 1 base and J shed 4 bases, with 14 bases lying between them. The CDR3 is 16 amino acids. For the CDR3, the DNA is TGTGCCAGCTCACCACGGGACGGGGTGGGATACAATGAGCAGTTCTTC. The encoded protein is CASSPRDGVGYNEQFF.

The rearrangement uses TRBV29-1 and TRBJ2-7, with unresolved D. Trimming cost V 1 base and J 4 bases, with 11 bases left between them. CDR1 is SQVTM, CDR2 ANQGSEA, per germline. This CDR3 spans 13 amino acids. CDR3 in DNA: TGCAGCGTTGAAGGCGGCCAAGGATACGAGCAGTACTTC. Translated, it gives CSVEGGQGYEQYF.

This rearrangement joins TRBV5-1 to TRBJ1-4; 8 nucleotides line up with TRBD1. The V gene's germline CDR1 is SGHRS and CDR2 YFSETQ. V trimming: 3 bases; J trimming: 5 bases; junction bases outside the gene matches: 6. The CDR3 totals 15 residues. CDR3 sequence reads: CASSWDGTGNEKLFF. CDR3 sequence (DNA): TGCGCCAGCAGCTGGGACGGGACAGGCAATGAAAAACTGTTTTTT.

The V call is TRBV6-5, the J call TRBJ2-2; possibly TRBD1 or TRBD2 for D (5 bases each). This CDR3 comprises 15 residues. With 6 bases removed from V and 1 base from J, the gap between germline ends came to 12 bases. The V gene's germline CDR1 is MNHEY and CDR2 SVGAGI. The CDR3 sequence is CASRIGTQNTGELFF. The CDR3 nucleotides are TGTGCCAGCAGAATTGGGACCCAGAACACCGGGGAGCTGTTTTTT.

About this clone itself: The sample has other DNA sequences that encode this CDR3 too. The chain uses TRBV2 and TRBJ2-2; a possible D gene is TRBD2 (6 bases). Germline assignment: CDR1 SNHLY and CDR2 FYNNEI. This CDR3 spans 16 amino acids. Trimming removed 6 bases from V and 4 bases from J, with 18 bases in between. DNA of the CDR3: TGTGCCAGCAGGACTAGTGGGGGACCCGGCACCGGGGAGCTGTTTTTT. Amino acid sequence: CASRTSGGPGTGELFF.

The chain joins TRBV7-9 to TRBJ1-6; perhaps TRBD1 as D (6 bases). The CDR3 extends over 15 amino acids. The V end lost 5 bases, the J end lost 11 bases, and 19 bases lay between the germline ends. Per the germline V gene, CDR1 is SEHNR and CDR2 is FQNEAQ (reference sequence). The CDR3 coding sequence is TGTGCCAGCAGCCCTCGACAGGCCCTTGAAGCACCCCTCCACTTT. It encodes CASSPRQALEAPLHF.

The chain uses TRBV5-5 and TRBJ2-6; no clear D. The CDR3 length is 15 residues. Trimming stripped 0 bases from V and 0 bases from J, with 4 bases between. Looked up from germline, CDR1 is SGHKS and CDR2 is YYEKEE (reference sequence). As DNA, the CDR3 is TGTGCCAGCAGCTTGGATGGCTCTGGGGCCAACGTCCTGACTTTC. This gives the protein CASSLDGSGANVLTF.